The 9 T cell receptor beta chains reported below all come from one sample, sequenced in a study of vaccination effects on CD4 cells after COVID-19 (dated by TCRdb to the early 2020s). The library was generated by the immunoSEQ multiplex PCR assay. In TCRdb, the immuneACCESS table is reduced to in-frame sequences with V and J assigned. These tables do not hold every clone; where another copy was compared, an unresolved V gene accounts for under half, and the others remain unexplained. Recorded for this sample are 21,000 or so clones; 74% of them occurred a single time. Clones ranked in the top ten supply around two fifths of the sample. What these receptors recognize is not known. To identify antigen-specific CD4+ T cell clonotypes by their expansion, the ViraFEST assay first stimulated PBMC with viral peptide pools and then applied TCR sequencing. After less than eleven days of culture, CD4+ T cells were isolated with the EasySep CD4+ T cell isolation kit. Convalescent patients had PCR-confirmed SARS-CoV-2 infection between March and December 2020, before Alpha, Beta and Delta variants emerged in the United States.

The sample here was CD4+ T cells from PBMCs cultured with a peptide pool, taken before COVID-19 vaccination. The receptors come from a human donor who had a prior SARS-CoV-2 infection.

The chain uses TRBV6-2 or TRBV6-3 and TRBJ2-7; D gene unclear. Trimming left V 2 bases short and J 2 bases short, with 13 bases between. The germline V gene has CDR1 MNHEY and CDR2 SVGEGT. CDR3 length: 15 residues. Here the CDR3 reads CASSYGRWVTYEQYF. DNA of the CDR3: TGTGCCAGCAGTTACGGGCGGTGGGTAACCTACGAGCAGTACTTC.

This clone has only a few counts. The J gene is TRBJ1-5, the V gene TRBV2, with unresolved D. Germline-derived CDR1 and CDR2 are SNHLY and FYNNEI. Trimming removed 2 bases at V and 4 bases at J, with 12 bases between. CDR3 size: 15 residues. CDR3 sequence reads: CASSELPGTNQPQHF. CDR3 coding DNA: TGTGCCAGCAGTGAACTCCCCGGCACTAATCAGCCCCAGCATTTT.

This chain connects TRBV11-2 to TRBJ1-2, with D possibly TRBD1 on 6 matching bases. Germline CDR1 SGHAT, CDR2 FQNNGV. This CDR3 is built from 16 residues. The V and J ends lost 5 bases and 4 bases respectively, with 20 bases between them. CDR3 residues: CASSEGGAATFYGYTF. CDR3 sequence (DNA): TGTGCCAGCAGCGAGGGGGGGGCAGCTACCTTCTATGGCTACACCTTC.

The rearrangement links TRBV19 to TRBJ2-3; 8 bases are shared with TRBD2. In germline, CDR1 is LNHDA, CDR2 SQIVND (reference sequence). This CDR3 is 17 amino acids long. The V segment lost 0 bases and the J segment 2 bases; nucleotides outside the gene matches: 7. DNA of the CDR3: TGTGCCAGTAGTATAGACCCAGCGGGGGCCACCACAGATACGCAGTATTTT. Amino acid sequence: CASSIDPAGATTDTQYF.

The V gene is TRBV9, the J gene TRBJ2-3; D gene unclear. The ends were cut back, 2 bases at V and 1 base at J, with 11 bases in the middle. This CDR3 comprises 15 residues. Germline-derived CDR1 and CDR2 are SGDLS and YYNGEE. Written as DNA, the CDR3 is TGTGCCAGCAGCGTGCTGCCTCTGGGCACAGATACGCAGTATTTT. Encoded protein: CASSVLPLGTDTQYF.

V and J are TRBV13 and TRBJ1-2; 9 bases map to TRBD1. The CDR3 is 17 residues long. J was trimmed by 3 bases and V by 6 bases; bases with no gene match: 14. The germline V gene encodes CDR1 PRHDT and CDR2 FYEKMQ (reference sequence). The CDR3 loop is CASRRYLTRDRDYGYTF. CDR3 DNA: TGTGCCAGCAGACGTTATTTAACCCGGGACAGGGACTATGGCTACACCTTC.

In DNA, the CDR3 is TGTGCCAGCTCACCAAAAACACAGGGGGCGCCCGGGGAGCTGTTTTTT. It codes for CASSPKTQGAPGELFF. The J gene is TRBJ2-2, the V gene TRBV18, with TRBD1 matching 9 bases. CDR3 size: 16 residues. The V segment lost 2 bases and the J segment 6 bases; nucleotides outside the gene matches: 7. Germline V CDR1 and CDR2: KGHSH, LQKENI.

The chain joins TRBV5-1 to TRBJ2-5, with D possibly being TRBD1 (6 bases). This CDR3 contains 14 residues. V lost 2 bases to trimming and J lost 5 bases, with 13 bases between them. Germline V gives CDR1 SGHRS, CDR2 YFSETQ. Here the CDR3 DNA reads TGCGCCAGCAGCTTAGCAGGGGCGATGGAGACCCAGTACTTC. This encodes CASSLAGAMETQYF.

The chain has TRBV7-9 and TRBJ2-1; unclear D gene. Germline V CDR1 and CDR2: SEHNR, FQNEAQ (reference sequence). V was shortened by 1 base and J by 0 bases, with 7 bases between the two germline ends. The CDR3 totals 15 residues. The CDR3 region is CASSLEGISYNEQFF. CDR3 coding DNA: TGTGCCAGCAGCTTAGAGGGAATCTCCTACAATGAGCAGTTCTTC.